Below are 26 T cell receptor beta chains sequenced from a single sample in a study of cytomegalovirus exposure and HLA in healthy donors (dated by TCRdb to 2016 to 2017). The receptor library was made with the immunoSEQ multiplex PCR assay. A mixture of 60 forward primers for TCR Vbeta segments and 13 reverse primers for TCR Jbeta segments was used in the multiplex PCR. The clones in this table, taken by TCRdb from immuneACCESS, are in-frame only. Not every clone is retained; where verified, under half of the shortfall comes from an unresolved V gene, and the cause of the rest is unknown. This sample is represented by more than 110,000 clones; around 80% of them were singletons. About 6.8% of the sample rests with the top ten. Material: PBMCs. Source of these receptors: a man between 35 and 55 years old in good health and CMV-seropositive.

This clone was observed a single time. This chain links TRBV19 with TRBJ2-1; D uncertain. V shed 3 bases and J shed 7 bases, with 10 bases lying between them. The V gene's germline CDR1 is LNHDA and CDR2 SQIVND (reference sequence). This CDR3 region has 13 residues. The CDR3 sequence: CASSMSLRNEQFF. The CDR3 region has the DNA TGTGCCAGTAGTATGTCCCTCAGGAATGAGCAGTTCTTC.

The chain recombines TRBV11-2 with TRBJ1-1; D gene ambiguous. Trimming took off 2 bases at V and 7 bases at J, with 8 bases between the two ends. CDR1 and CDR2 (germline): SGHAT, FQNNGV. This CDR3 is built from 12 residues. The chain's CDR3 is CASSLSVFEAFF. CDR3 sequence (DNA): TGTGCCAGCAGCTTATCGGTTTTTGAAGCTTTCTTT.

As to this clone: At one boundary the junction diverges from the germline segment, which might be a read error. The chain combines TRBV25-1 with TRBJ1-3; 7 positions agree with TRBD1. Germline assignment: CDR1 MGHDK and CDR2 SYGVNS. This CDR3 is 15 amino acids long. Here the CDR3 reads CASHWTGIAGNTVYF. The CDR3 DNA sequence: TGTGCCAGCCACTGGACAGGCATCGCTGGAAACACCGTATATTTT.

In nucleotides, the CDR3 is TGCGCCAGCAGAAGCGGGATGTCGGAGACCCAGTACTTC. It is translated as CASRSGMSETQYF. The genes are TRBV5-1 and TRBJ2-5, with 7 bases identical to TRBD2. With V trimmed by 5 bases and J by 5 bases, 6 bases remained unmatched. CDR1 and CDR2 from the germline V gene are SGHRS and YFSETQ. There are 13 residues in the CDR3.

In this sample, this clone turned up a few times. CDR3 DNA sequence: TGTGCCAGCAGCTCCACTATCCTACGGAACACTGAAGCTTTCTTT. The encoded protein is CASSSTILRNTEAFF. V gene TRBV11-2 combines with J gene TRBJ1-1; unclear D gene. Looked up from germline, CDR1 is SGHAT and CDR2 is FQNNGV. This CDR3 is built from 15 residues. The ends were cut back, 4 bases at V and 1 base at J, with 13 bases in the middle.

The chain employs TRBV7-8 and TRBJ2-7; a possible D gene is TRBD2 (6 bases). CDR1 SGHVS and CDR2 FQNEAQ come from the germline V gene. This CDR3 region has 20 residues. V dropped 5 bases and J dropped 3 bases, with 32 bases sitting between them. CDR3 nucleotide sequence: TGTGCCAGCAGCAGATCGACAGCGCCGGGACTCGTCATCTCCAGCTACGAGCAGTACTTC. Encoded protein: CASSRSTAPGLVISSYEQYF. The full variable domain, its missing parts supplied by reference TRBV7-8 and TRBJ2-7, is GAGVSQSPRYKVAKRGQDVALRCDPISGHVSLFWYQQALGQGPEFLTYFQNEAQLDKSGLPSDRFFAERPEGSVSTLKIQRTQQEDSAVYLCASSRSTAPGLVISSYEQYFGPGTRLTVT.

This clone showed up just once. The genes are TRBV6-1 and TRBJ2-7; D uncertain. Trimming stripped 2 bases from V and 6 bases from J, with 14 bases between. Germline V CDR1 and CDR2: MNHNS, SASEGT. This CDR3 is 14 amino acids long. The CDR3 DNA is TGTGCCAGCAGTGAAAGAGCGATACGGTCCGAGCAGTACTTC. This translates into CASSERAIRSEQYF.

V is TRBV29-1 and J is TRBJ1-2; TRBD1 matches 10 bases. This CDR3 contains 12 residues. The trim removed 8 bases at V and 8 bases at J, leaving 8 bases unmatched. Germline CDR1 is SQVTM and CDR2 is ANQGSEA. The DNA of the CDR3 is TGCAGCAGCCGGGACAGGGGCCCGGGCTACACCTTC. Its protein product is CSSRDRGPGYTF.

This CDR3 reads CASSYGGGAPDTQYF. Written as DNA, the CDR3 is TGTGCCAGCAGTTACGGCGGGGGGGCCCCAGATACGCAGTATTTT. The chain is built from TRBV6-5 and TRBJ2-3; 9 nucleotides align to TRBD2. CDR1 and CDR2 from the germline V gene are MNHEY and SVGAGI. The ends lost 2 bases at V and 4 bases at J; junction bases unmatched: 4. This CDR3 has 15 amino acids.

The chain recombines TRBV6-5 with TRBJ2-1; perhaps TRBD2 as D (6 bases). V lost 4 bases and J lost 6, with 19 bases in between. CDR3 size: 16 residues. Germline values: CDR1 MNHEY, CDR2 SVGAGI. The CDR3 reads CASSSDTGVLPNEQFF. CDR3 in DNA: TGTGCCAGCAGTTCCGATACGGGAGTTCTTCCCAATGAGCAGTTCTTC.

Here the CDR3 DNA reads TGCGCCAGCAGCGCACAGGGCCTTTCAACTAATGAAAAACTGTTTTTT. Protein product: CASSAQGLSTNEKLFF. This chain links TRBV4-3 with TRBJ1-4; maybe TRBD1 (6 bases). From germline, CDR1 is LGHNA and CDR2 YSLEER. The germline V and J ends were trimmed by 5 bases and 0 bases, with 13 bases remaining between them. CDR3 length: 16 amino acids.

The rearrangement links TRBV11-2 to TRBJ1-2, with D perhaps matching TRBD1 (5 bases). Trimming stripped 5 bases from V and 5 bases from J, with 24 bases between. Germline CDR1 is SGHAT and CDR2 is FQNNGV. The CDR3 is 17 residues long. CDR3 loop: CASSRTGYRLGSYGYTF. The CDR3 coding sequence is TGTGCCAGCAGCCGCACCGGATACAGGCTAGGGTCGTATGGCTACACCTTC.

The chain is built from TRBV5-1 and TRBJ2-7; 7 nucleotides agree with TRBD1. This CDR3 spans 14 amino acids. The J segment lost 7 bases and the V segment lost 0 bases, leaving 7 bases of the junction unmatched. CDR1 SGHRS and CDR2 YFSETQ come from the germline V gene. CDR3 sequence: CASSLEGQVREQYF. The DNA for the CDR3 is TGCGCCAGCAGCTTGGAAGGACAGGTCAGGGAGCAGTACTTC.

This chain uses TRBV5-1 with TRBJ2-2; possible D gene TRBD2, 6 bases. CDR1 SGHRS and CDR2 YFSETQ come from the germline V gene. Deletions cut 1 base from V and 9 bases from J, with 10 bases between. CDR3 length: 13 residues. CDR3 nucleotides: TGCGCCAGCAGCTTGCCGGGGGTCTGGGAGCTGTTTTTT. Its translation is CASSLPGVWELFF.

The sample holds a few counts of this clone. The rearrangement uses TRBV5-1 and TRBJ2-1; D perhaps matches TRBD2 (5 bases). The CDR3 loop spans 14 amino acids. CDR1 is SGHRS, CDR2 YFSETQ, per germline. The germline V and J ends were trimmed by 5 bases and 9 bases, with 18 bases remaining between them. CDR3: CASRLKREIGEQFF. The CDR3 DNA reads TGCGCCAGCAGGTTAAAGAGGGAGATAGGTGAGCAGTTCTTC.

This chain joins TRBV28 and TRBJ2-7; D gene ambiguous. The germline V and J ends were trimmed by 2 bases and 3 bases, with 8 bases remaining between them. The CDR3 is 13 residues long. The germline V gene encodes CDR1 MDHEN and CDR2 SYDVKM. The CDR3 here is CASSLGTSYEQYF. As DNA, the CDR3 is TGTGCCAGCAGTTTAGGCACAAGCTACGAGCAGTACTTC.

V is TRBV10-1 and J is TRBJ1-4; D not resolved. The V gene's germline CDR1 is WNHNN and CDR2 SYGVQD (reference sequence). V was shortened by 3 bases and J by 7 bases, with 15 bases between the two germline ends. The CDR3 is made up of 15 amino acids. CDR3 coding DNA: TGCGCCAGCAGTGATAGTCGTGCACGCGGTGAAAAACTGTTTTTT. Translating it yields CASSDSRARGEKLFF.

The chain uses TRBV7-2 and TRBJ2-7; tentative D call: TRBD2 (5 bases). Germline V lookup: CDR1 SGHTA, CDR2 FQGNSA. There are 14 residues in the CDR3. The V end was cut by 5 bases, the J end by 3 bases, with 14 bases between. This CDR3 reads CASSPATGNYEQYF. CDR3 coding DNA: TGTGCCAGCAGCCCGGCGACCGGGAACTACGAGCAGTACTTC.

This chain joins TRBV15 and TRBJ1-4; weak D call: TRBD1 (5 bases). The CDR3 is 17 residues long. V was clipped by 4 bases and J by 8 bases, with 23 bases between them. Germline V gene sequence: CDR1 LNHNV, CDR2 YYDKDF (reference sequence). The CDR3 protein is CATSKLPKTGGWEKLFF. The CDR3 DNA reads TGTGCCACCAGCAAACTGCCGAAAACAGGCGGATGGGAAAAACTGTTTTTT.

This sequence joins TRBV9 and TRBJ2-7, with D possibly matching TRBD2 (6 bases). CDR3 length equals 15 residues. V lost 3 bases and J lost 5, with 18 bases in between. The germline CDR1 and CDR2 sequences are SGDLS and YYNGEE. The CDR3 DNA follows: TGTGCCAGCAGCGAGGGAGCCGGGAGCCCTGACGAGCAGTACTTC. As protein: CASSEGAGSPDEQYF.

V and J are TRBV4-3 and TRBJ2-7; D perhaps matches TRBD2 (6 bases). V lost 0 bases and J 3 bases, leaving 9 bases between the germline ends. The CDR3 is 14 amino acids. Germline loops: CDR1 LGHNA, CDR2 YSLEER. CDR3 in amino acids: CASSQDRGFYEQYF. CDR3 sequence (DNA): TGCGCCAGCAGCCAAGATCGGGGGTTCTACGAGCAGTACTTC.

This rearrangement joins TRBV5-1 to TRBJ1-1, with D unresolved. Deletions cut 5 bases from V and 2 bases from J, with 4 bases between. This CDR3 has 11 residues. In germline, CDR1 is SGHRS, CDR2 YFSETQ. The CDR3 region is CASSSNTEAFF. CDR3 sequence (DNA): TGCGCCAGCAGTTCAAACACTGAAGCTTTCTTT. Filled out from reference TRBV5-1 and TRBJ1-1, the complete variable domain reads KAGVTQTPRYLIKTRGQQVTLSCSPISGHRSVSWYQQTPGQGLQFLFEYFSETQRNKGNFPGRFSGRQFSNSRSEMNVSTLELGDSALYLCASSSNTEAFFGQGTRLTVV.

The chain carries TRBV7-2 and TRBJ1-5; D not certain. Germline V CDR1 and CDR2: SGHTA, FQGNSA. This CDR3 has 13 residues. Deletions cut 5 bases from V and 1 base from J, with 6 bases between. The CDR3 sequence is CASSPMSNQPQHF. The CDR3 bases are TGTGCCAGCAGCCCCATGAGCAATCAGCCCCAGCATTTT.

The chain joins TRBV30 to TRBJ2-2; tentative D call: TRBD1 (5 bases). CDR1 and CDR2 from the germline V gene are GTSNPN and SVGIG (reference sequence). Trimming cost V 3 bases and J 4 bases, with 9 bases left between them. The CDR3 extends over 13 amino acids. The CDR3 protein is CAWSRAFTGELFF. DNA of the CDR3: TGTGCCTGGAGCAGGGCATTCACCGGGGAGCTGTTTTTT.

The rearrangement uses TRBV7-6 and TRBJ2-3; D is undetermined. The CDR3 has 16 residues. CDR1 is SGHVS and CDR2 is FNYEAQ in the germline V gene. Trimming removed 0 bases from V and 0 bases from J, with 10 bases in between. The CDR3 DNA is TGTGCCAGCAGCTTAGCCCCCCCAGTAAGCACAGATACGCAGTATTTT. Translation gives CASSLAPPVSTDTQYF.

A single count supports this clone. The rearrangement uses TRBV4-1 and TRBJ2-4, with 8 bases that match TRBD1. V shed 1 base, J shed 4 bases, and the junction held 6 bases outside the gene matches. The CDR3 contains 16 residues. Germline V gene data show CDR1 as MGHRA and CDR2 as YSYEKL. The CDR3 nucleotides read TGCGCCAGCAGCCAAGTGGAGGGACAGGCTAAAAACATTCAGTACTTC. Protein product: CASSQVEGQAKNIQYF.